One T cell receptor beta chain is described in this entry. Its target antigen remains unknown. Per-nucleotide qualities are absent, and no much larger clonotype sits a single base away. For TCR Vbeta sequencing, memory CD4+ T cells were sorted ex vivo from the peripheral blood of narcolepsy patients and healthy controls. This specimen comes from a study of T cells in narcolepsy (dated by TCRdb to the late 2010s). Regarding the complete study: Healthy control donors were enrolled in the study alongside patients who had narcolepsy type 1 or type 2 (NT1, NT2). The study used TCR Vbeta sequencing to track clonotypes in blood and CSF while looking for autoreactive T cells in narcolepsy patients that target self-antigens of hypocretin neurons (hypocretin, TRIB2). Overall study outcomes, separate from this receptor: Autoreactive clonotypes were reported to be detected serially in the blood of the same patients and of different patients, but not in the blood of healthy controls. Plots comparing CSF and blood CD4+ T cell clonotypes from the same patient highlighted HCRT-specific and TRIB2-specific autoreactive clonotypes. No sequences matching autoreactive T cell clones were contained in some blood memory CD4+ repertoires from patients and controls. Numbers of sequenced blood memory CD4+ clonotypes were comparable, with averages of approximately 40,000 in patients and approximately 33,000 in controls.

Library preparation was by the immunoSEQ multiplex PCR assay. The table comes from immuneACCESS by way of TCRdb, which keeps in-frame sequences with V and J called. Part of the clones is missing from these tables; in studies checked, under half for an unresolved V gene and the rest for unknown reasons. Across this sample there are some 32,000 clones, with around 80% seen only once. Less than 1.5% of the sample is taken by the ten largest. The origin of this receptor is a human donor with narcolepsy. The specimen was CD45RA- memory CD4+ T cells from PBMCs. The sample's cell subset or site, from its label and the paper: memory T cells sorted ex vivo from peripheral blood.

The CDR3: CASSRTGQGQSYEQYF. The DNA sequence is TGTGCCAGTAGCCGTACGGGACAGGGACAGTCCTACGAGCAGTACTTC. The chain couples TRBV19 to TRBJ2-7, with TRBD1 identical over 9 junction bases. The CDR3 contains 16 residues, cysteine and phenylalanine counted. The sequence is cut down to CDR3 DNA, 48 bases in frame from base 1. The germline V gene (reference sequence) sets CDR1 to LNHDA and CDR2 to SQIVND. V ends up 6 bases short and J 1 base short, with an unmatched junction base count of 10.